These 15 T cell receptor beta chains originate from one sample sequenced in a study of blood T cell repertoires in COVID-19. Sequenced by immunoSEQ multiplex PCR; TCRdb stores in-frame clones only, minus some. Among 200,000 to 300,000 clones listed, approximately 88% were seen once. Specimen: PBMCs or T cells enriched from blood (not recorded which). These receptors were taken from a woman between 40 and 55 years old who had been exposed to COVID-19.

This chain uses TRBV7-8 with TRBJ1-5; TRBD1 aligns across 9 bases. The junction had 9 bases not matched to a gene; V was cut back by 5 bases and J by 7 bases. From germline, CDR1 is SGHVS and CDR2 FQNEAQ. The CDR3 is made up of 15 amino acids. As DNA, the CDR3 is TGTGCCAGCAGCCCGGTAGGGACAGGGAGGCAGCCCCAGCATTTT. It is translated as CASSPVGTGRQPQHF.

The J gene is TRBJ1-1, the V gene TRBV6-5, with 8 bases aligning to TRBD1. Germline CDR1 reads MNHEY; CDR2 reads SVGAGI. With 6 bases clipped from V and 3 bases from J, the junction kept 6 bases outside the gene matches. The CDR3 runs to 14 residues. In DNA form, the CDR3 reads TGTGCCAGCAGAGCAGGGGGCTGGGACACTGAAGCTTTCTTT. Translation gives CASRAGGWDTEAFF.

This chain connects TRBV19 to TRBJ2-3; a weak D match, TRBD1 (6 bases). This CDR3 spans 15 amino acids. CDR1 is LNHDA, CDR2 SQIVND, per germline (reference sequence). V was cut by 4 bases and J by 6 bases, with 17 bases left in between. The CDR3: CASSTLGTFGDTQYF. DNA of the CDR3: TGTGCCAGTAGTACCCTGGGGACATTTGGGGATACGCAGTATTTT.

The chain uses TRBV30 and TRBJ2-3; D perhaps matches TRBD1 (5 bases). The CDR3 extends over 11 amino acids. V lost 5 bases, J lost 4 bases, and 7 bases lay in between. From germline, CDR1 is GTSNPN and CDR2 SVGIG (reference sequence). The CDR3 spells CAWETADTQYF. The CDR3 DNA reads TGTGCCTGGGAGACAGCAGATACGCAGTATTTT.

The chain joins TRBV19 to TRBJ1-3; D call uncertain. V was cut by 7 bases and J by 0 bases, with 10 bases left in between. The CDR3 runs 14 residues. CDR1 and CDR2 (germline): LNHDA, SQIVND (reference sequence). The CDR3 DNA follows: TGTGCCAGTACTATGGTGAGCTCTGGAAACACCATATATTTT. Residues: CASTMVSSGNTIYF.

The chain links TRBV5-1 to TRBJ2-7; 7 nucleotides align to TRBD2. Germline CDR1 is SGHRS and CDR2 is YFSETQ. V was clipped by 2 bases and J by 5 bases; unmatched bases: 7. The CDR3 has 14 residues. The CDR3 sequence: CASSFSGGSDEQYF. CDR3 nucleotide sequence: TGCGCCAGCAGCTTCTCCGGGGGGTCCGACGAGCAGTACTTC.

CDR3 in DNA: TGTGCCAGCAGCCCCCGGACGGGGGAGGGAGAGCTGTTTTTT. Its protein is CASSPRTGEGELFF. V usage is TRBV9 and J usage is TRBJ2-2; 7 bases agree with TRBD2. The CDR3 runs 14 residues. V was pared by 4 bases and J by 11 bases, with 11 bases of the junction left unmatched. The V gene's germline CDR1 is SGDLS and CDR2 YYNGEE.

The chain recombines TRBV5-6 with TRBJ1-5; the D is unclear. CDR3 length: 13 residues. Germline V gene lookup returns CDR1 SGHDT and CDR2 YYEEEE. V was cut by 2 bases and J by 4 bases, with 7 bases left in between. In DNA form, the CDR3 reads TGTGCCAGCAGCTTCGGAGGGAATCAGCCCCAGCATTTT. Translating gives CASSFGGNQPQHF.

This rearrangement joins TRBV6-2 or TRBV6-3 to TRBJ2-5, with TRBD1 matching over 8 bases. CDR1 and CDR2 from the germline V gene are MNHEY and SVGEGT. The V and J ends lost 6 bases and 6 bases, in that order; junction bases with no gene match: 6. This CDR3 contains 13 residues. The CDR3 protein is CASSRTGKKTQYF. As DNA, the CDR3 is TGTGCCAGCAGCCGGACAGGGAAAAAGACCCAGTACTTC.

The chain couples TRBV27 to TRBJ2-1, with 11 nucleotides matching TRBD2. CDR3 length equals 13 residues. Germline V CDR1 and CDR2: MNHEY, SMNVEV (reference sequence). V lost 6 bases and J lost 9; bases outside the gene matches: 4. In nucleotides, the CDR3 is TGTGCCAGCAGGACTAGCGGGGCGATTGAGCAGTTCTTC. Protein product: CASRTSGAIEQFF.

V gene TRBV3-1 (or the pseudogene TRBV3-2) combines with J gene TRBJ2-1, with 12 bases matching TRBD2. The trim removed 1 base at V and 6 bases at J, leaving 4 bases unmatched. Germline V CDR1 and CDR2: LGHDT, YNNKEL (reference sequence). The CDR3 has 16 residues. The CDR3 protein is CASSQGLAGVRNEQFF. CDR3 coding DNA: TGTGCCAGCAGCCAAGGACTAGCGGGAGTTCGCAATGAGCAGTTCTTC.

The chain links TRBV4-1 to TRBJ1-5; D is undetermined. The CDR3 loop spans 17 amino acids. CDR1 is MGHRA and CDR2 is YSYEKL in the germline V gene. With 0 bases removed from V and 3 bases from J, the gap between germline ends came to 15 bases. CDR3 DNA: TGCGCCAGCAGCCAAGATCCCCCGGGGAGTTACAATCAGCCCCAGCATTTT. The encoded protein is CASSQDPPGSYNQPQHF.

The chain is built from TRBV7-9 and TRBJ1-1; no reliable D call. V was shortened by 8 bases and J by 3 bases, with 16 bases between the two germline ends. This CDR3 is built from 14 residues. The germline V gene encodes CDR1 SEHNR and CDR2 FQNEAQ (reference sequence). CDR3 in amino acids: CASGARESDTEAFF. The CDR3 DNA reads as TGTGCCAGCGGTGCGAGGGAGTCTGACACTGAAGCTTTCTTT.

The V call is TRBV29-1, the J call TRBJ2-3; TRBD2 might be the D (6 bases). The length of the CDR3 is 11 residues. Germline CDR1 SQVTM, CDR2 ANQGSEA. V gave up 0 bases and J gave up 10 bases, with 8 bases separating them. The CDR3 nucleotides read TGCAGCGTTGAAGAGGGAGGTCCGCAGTATTTT. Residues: CSVEEGGPQYF.

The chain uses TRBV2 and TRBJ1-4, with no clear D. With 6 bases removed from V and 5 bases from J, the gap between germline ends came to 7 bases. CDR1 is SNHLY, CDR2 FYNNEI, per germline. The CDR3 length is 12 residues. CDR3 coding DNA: TGTGCCAGCAGGGGCGGGAATGAAAAACTGTTTTTT. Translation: CASRGGNEKLFF.